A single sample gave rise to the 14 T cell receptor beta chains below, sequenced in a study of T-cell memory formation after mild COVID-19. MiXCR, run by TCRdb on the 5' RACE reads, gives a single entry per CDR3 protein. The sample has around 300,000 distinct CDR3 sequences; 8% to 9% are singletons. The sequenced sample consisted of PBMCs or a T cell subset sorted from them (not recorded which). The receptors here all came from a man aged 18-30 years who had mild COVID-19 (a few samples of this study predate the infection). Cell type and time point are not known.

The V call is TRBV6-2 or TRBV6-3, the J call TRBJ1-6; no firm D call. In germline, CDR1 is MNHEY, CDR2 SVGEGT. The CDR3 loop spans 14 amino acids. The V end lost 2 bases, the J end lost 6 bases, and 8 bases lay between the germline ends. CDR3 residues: CASSYGSFNSPLHF. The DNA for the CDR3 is TGTGCCAGCAGTTACGGCAGCTTTAATTCACCCCTCCACTTT.

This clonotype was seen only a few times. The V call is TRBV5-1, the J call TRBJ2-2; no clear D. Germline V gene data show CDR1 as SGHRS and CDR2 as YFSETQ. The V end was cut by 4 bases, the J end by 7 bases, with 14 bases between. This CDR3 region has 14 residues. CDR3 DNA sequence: TGCGCCAGCAGCCCGGACGCGAGGAACGGGGAGCTGTTTTTT. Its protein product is CASSPDARNGELFF.

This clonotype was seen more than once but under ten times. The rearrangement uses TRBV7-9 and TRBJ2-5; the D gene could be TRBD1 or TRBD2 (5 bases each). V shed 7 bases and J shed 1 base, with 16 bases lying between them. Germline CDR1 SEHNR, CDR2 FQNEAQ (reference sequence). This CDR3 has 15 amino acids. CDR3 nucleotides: TGTGCCAGCAAGGGGTCGGCGGGCTCCCAAGAGACCCAGTACTTC. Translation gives CASKGSAGSQETQYF.

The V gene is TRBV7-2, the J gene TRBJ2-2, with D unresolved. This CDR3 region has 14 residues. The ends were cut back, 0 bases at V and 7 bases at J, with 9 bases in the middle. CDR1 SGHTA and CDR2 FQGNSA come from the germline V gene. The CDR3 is CASSLARADGELFF. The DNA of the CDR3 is TGTGCCAGCAGCTTAGCTAGGGCTGACGGGGAGCTGTTTTTT.

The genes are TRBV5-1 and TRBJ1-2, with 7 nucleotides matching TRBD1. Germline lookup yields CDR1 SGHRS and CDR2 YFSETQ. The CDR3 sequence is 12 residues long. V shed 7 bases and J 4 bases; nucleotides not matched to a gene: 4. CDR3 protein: CASGSGGYGYTF. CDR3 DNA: TGCGCCAGCGGATCAGGGGGCTATGGCTACACCTTC.

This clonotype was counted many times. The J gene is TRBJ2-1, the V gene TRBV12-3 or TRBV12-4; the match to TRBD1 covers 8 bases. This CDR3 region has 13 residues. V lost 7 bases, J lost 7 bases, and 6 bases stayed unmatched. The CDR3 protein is CASTQTGVNEQFF. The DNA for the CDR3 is TGTGCCAGCACCCAGACAGGGGTGAATGAGCAGTTCTTC.

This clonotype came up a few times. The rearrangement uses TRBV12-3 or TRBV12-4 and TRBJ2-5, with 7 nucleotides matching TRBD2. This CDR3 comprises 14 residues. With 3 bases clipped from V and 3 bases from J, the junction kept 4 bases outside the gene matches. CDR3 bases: TGTGCCAGCAGTTTCGCCCTAGCGGAAGAGACCCAGTACTTC. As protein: CASSFALAEETQYF.

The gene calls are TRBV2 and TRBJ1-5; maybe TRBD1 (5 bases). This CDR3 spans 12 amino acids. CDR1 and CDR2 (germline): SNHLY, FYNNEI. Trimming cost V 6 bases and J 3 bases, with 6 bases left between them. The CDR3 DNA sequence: TGTGCCAGCAGGGACAACAATCAGCCCCAGCATTTT. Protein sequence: CASRDNNQPQHF.

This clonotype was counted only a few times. DNA for the CDR3: TGTGCCAGCAGCCGTACAGGGGGCACTGTGTTAGCTAACTATGGCTACACCTTC. Protein product: CASSRTGGTVLANYGYTF. The chain links TRBV6-5 to TRBJ1-2, with TRBD1 matching 9 bases. With V trimmed by 6 bases and J by 0 bases, 14 bases remained unmatched. The CDR3 covers 18 residues. The germline CDR1 and CDR2 sequences are MNHEY and SVGAGI.

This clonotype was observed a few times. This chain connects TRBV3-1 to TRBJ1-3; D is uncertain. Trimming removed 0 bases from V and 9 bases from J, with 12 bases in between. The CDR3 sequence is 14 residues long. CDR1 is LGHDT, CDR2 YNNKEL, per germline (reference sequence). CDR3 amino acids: CASSQDSGEGTIYF. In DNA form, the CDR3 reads TGTGCCAGCAGCCAAGACTCCGGGGAGGGCACCATATATTTT.

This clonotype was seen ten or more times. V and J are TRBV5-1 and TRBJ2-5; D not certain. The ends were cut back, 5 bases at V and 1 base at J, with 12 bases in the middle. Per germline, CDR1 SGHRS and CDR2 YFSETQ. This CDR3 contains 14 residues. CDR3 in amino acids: CASRVSDAQETQYF. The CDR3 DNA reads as TGCGCCAGCAGGGTCAGCGATGCCCAAGAGACCCAGTACTTC.

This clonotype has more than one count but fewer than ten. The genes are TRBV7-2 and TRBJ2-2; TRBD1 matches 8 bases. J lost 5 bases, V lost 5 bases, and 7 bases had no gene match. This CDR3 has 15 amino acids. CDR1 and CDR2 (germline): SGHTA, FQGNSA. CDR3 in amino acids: CASSQGQGGTGELFF. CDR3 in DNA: TGTGCCAGCAGCCAAGGACAGGGTGGAACCGGGGAGCTGTTTTTT.

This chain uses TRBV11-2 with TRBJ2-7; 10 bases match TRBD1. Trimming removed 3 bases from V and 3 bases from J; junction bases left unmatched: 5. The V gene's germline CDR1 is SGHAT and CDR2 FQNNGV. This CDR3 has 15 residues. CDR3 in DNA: TGTGCCAGCAGCTTGACAGGGGGCCTCGACTACGAGCAGTACTTC. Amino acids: CASSLTGGLDYEQYF.

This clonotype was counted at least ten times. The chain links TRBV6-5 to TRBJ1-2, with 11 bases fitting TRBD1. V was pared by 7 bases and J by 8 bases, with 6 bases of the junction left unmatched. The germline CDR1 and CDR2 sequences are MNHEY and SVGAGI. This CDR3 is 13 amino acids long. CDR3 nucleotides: TGTGCCAGCAAAGGGGGACAGGGGGACGGCTACACCTTC. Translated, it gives CASKGGQGDGYTF.